What follows are 12 T cell receptor beta chains derived from one specimen sequenced in a study of blood T cell repertoires in COVID-19 (TCRdb year 2020). Library preparation used the immunoSEQ multiplex PCR assay. Here the immuneACCESS table is served through TCRdb, limited to in-frame sequences with V and J called. Missing clones are a known gap in these copies; in checked studies unresolved V genes cover under half, and the rest lacks a known reason. This sample holds about 380,000 clones; around 87% were observed only once. 1% to 1.5% of the sample goes to the ten largest clones. Material for sequencing was PBMCs or T cells enriched from blood (not recorded which). The receptors stem from a man aged 25 to 40 who had recovered from COVID-19.

This sequence joins TRBV3-1 (or the pseudogene TRBV3-2) and TRBJ1-1; 8 positions match TRBD1. Germline lookup yields CDR1 LGHDT and CDR2 YNNKEL (reference sequence). V shed 5 bases, J shed 4 bases, and the junction held 9 bases outside the gene matches. CDR3 length: 15 residues. The CDR3 DNA reads TGTGCCAGCAGCAACCGGACAGGGCTGGGCACTGAAGCTTTCTTT. Its translation: CASSNRTGLGTEAFF.

This clone came up once. This chain uses TRBV6-6 with TRBJ1-5; D is undetermined. The CDR3 loop spans 13 amino acids. The germline gives CDR1 MNHNY, CDR2 SVGAGI (reference sequence). Trimming shortened V by 4 bases and J by 5 bases, and 9 bases separated the two germline ends. This chain's CDR3 is CASSSRRDQPQHF. The DNA of the CDR3 is TGTGCCAGCAGTTCCCGACGGGATCAGCCCCAGCATTTT.

The V call is TRBV19, the J call TRBJ1-2, with D unclear. Germline loops: CDR1 LNHDA, CDR2 SQIVND (reference sequence). The germline V and J ends were trimmed by 8 bases and 3 bases, with 10 bases remaining between them. The CDR3 spans 12 residues. The CDR3, as DNA: TGTGCCAGTCTGGGCAGGCACTATGGCTACACCTTC. Amino acids: CASLGRHYGYTF.

The chain has TRBV6-5 and TRBJ2-1, with D perhaps TRBD1 (7 bases). From germline, CDR1 is MNHEY and CDR2 SVGAGI. V lost 8 bases, J lost 6 bases, and 20 bases lay in between. The CDR3 consists of 15 residues. The CDR3 DNA is TGTGCCAGCGGAGGGGGGACAGCTGGACCCAATGAGCAGTTCTTC. Its translation: CASGGGTAGPNEQFF.

The V and J genes are TRBV6-1 and TRBJ1-5, with 8 bases aligning to TRBD1. The V segment lost 7 bases and the J segment 5 bases; nucleotides outside the gene matches: 4. The CDR3 covers 13 residues. From germline, CDR1 is MNHNS and CDR2 SASEGT. As DNA, the CDR3 is TGTGCCAGCACCGACAGGGGTGATCAGCCCCAGCATTTT. Translating it yields CASTDRGDQPQHF.

In its sample, this clone was seen once. The chain joins TRBV4-3 to TRBJ1-3; 9 bases agree with TRBD1. V was clipped by 4 bases and J by 3 bases; unmatched bases: 16. In germline, CDR1 is LGHNA, CDR2 YSLEER. The CDR3 spans 19 residues. This chain's CDR3 is CASSPHPPGTGSGGNTIYF. The CDR3 DNA reads as TGCGCCAGCAGCCCACATCCTCCGGGGACAGGGTCGGGTGGAAACACCATATATTTT.

Here the CDR3 DNA reads TGCGCCAGCAGTGAACAGACCTTAAATTCACCCCTCCACTTT. Its translation: CASSEQTLNSPLHF. The J gene is TRBJ1-6, the V gene TRBV10-2; D is ambiguous. The V gene's germline CDR1 is WSHSY and CDR2 SAAADI. Trimming removed 3 bases from V and 7 bases from J, with 10 bases in between. The CDR3 is 14 amino acids.

The genes are TRBV3-1 (or the pseudogene TRBV3-2) and TRBJ2-3; TRBD2 matches 9 bases. The CDR3 totals 17 residues. Germline V gene data show CDR1 as LGHDT and CDR2 as YNNKEL (reference sequence). V lost 1 base, J lost 4 bases, and 9 bases stayed unmatched. CDR3 sequence (DNA): TGTGCCAGCAGCCAAGTAGTGGCGGGGGGGCCCTCAGATACGCAGTATTTT. It specifies CASSQVVAGGPSDTQYF.

This clone was seen just once. This chain joins TRBV7-6 and TRBJ1-3; D remains unclear. The CDR3 has 17 amino acids. Trimming pared 1 base from V and 4 bases from J, leaving 17 bases between. CDR1 is SGHVS and CDR2 is FNYEAQ in the germline V gene. The CDR3 region is CASSLVAEGVNGNTIYF. The CDR3 bases are TGTGCCAGCAGCTTAGTAGCCGAGGGAGTGAACGGAAACACCATATATTTT.

V is TRBV7-9 and J is TRBJ1-4, with a possible D match to TRBD1 (6 bases). Looked up from germline, CDR1 is SEHNR and CDR2 is FQNEAQ (reference sequence). There are 15 residues in the CDR3. V gave up 5 bases and J gave up 2 bases, with 12 bases separating them. The CDR3 is CASSRTQGTNEKLFF. For the CDR3, the DNA is TGTGCCAGCAGCCGGACCCAGGGGACTAATGAAAAACTGTTTTTT.

This sequence joins TRBV9 and TRBJ1-2; 7 bases are shared with TRBD1. Germline CDR1 SGDLS, CDR2 YYNGEE. J was trimmed by 6 bases and V by 4 bases; bases with no gene match: 9. CDR3 length: 14 residues. CDR3 amino acids: CASSPRDRANGYTF. The CDR3 nucleotides read TGTGCCAGCAGCCCCCGAGACAGGGCGAATGGCTACACCTTC. Supplemented by reference TRBV9 and TRBJ1-2, the full variable domain reads DSGVTQTPKHLITATGQRVTLRCSPRSGDLSVYWYQQSLDQGLQFLIQYYNGEERAKGNILERFSAQQFPDLHSELNLSSLELGDSALYFCASSPRDRANGYTFGSGTRLTVV.

Of note for this clone: This same CDR3 is encoded by further DNA sequences in the sample. This chain links TRBV7-2 with TRBJ1-2; tentative D call: TRBD1 (5 bases). CDR1 is SGHTA and CDR2 is FQGNSA in the germline V gene. The CDR3 extends over 12 amino acids. Trimming left V 5 bases short and J 4 bases short, with 8 bases between. This CDR3 reads CASSLDSYGYTF. In DNA form, the CDR3 reads TGTGCCAGCAGCCTTGACAGCTATGGCTACACCTTC.